This T cell receptor beta chain was recorded in a study of CD8+ T cells in alopecia areata. Treatment noted: oral pan-JAK inhibitor, 5-10 mg twice daily. RNA, once extracted, was reverse transcribed into cDNA for use as the sequencing template. TCRdb's copy holds only in-frame clones and misses some; the assay was immunoSEQ multiplex PCR. The data show about 180,000 clones, about 53% seen once. The TCR originated in a human donor with alopecia areata. The specimen comprised CD8+ T cells sorted from blood, sampled at week 24, from a patient treated with tofacitinib.

The DNA for the CDR3 is TGTGCCAGCAGCCCTAGGGACGCCTATGGCTACACCTTC. It specifies CASSPRDAYGYTF. J is TRBJ1-2 and V is TRBV7-9; D possibly corresponds to TRBD1 (5 bases). Germline CDR1 and CDR2: SEHNR and FQNEAQ (reference sequence). V lost 5 bases, J lost 4 bases, and 11 bases lay in between. The CDR3 contains 13 residues.